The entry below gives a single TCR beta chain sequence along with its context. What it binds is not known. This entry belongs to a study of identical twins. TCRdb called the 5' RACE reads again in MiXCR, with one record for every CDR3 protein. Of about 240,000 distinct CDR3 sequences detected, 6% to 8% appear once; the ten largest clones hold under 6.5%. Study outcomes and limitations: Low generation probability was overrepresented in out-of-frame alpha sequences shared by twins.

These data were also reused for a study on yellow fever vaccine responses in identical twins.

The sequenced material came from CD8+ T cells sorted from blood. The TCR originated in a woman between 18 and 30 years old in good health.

CDR3 in amino acids: CATSRDFGVDTF. In nucleotides, the CDR3 is TGTGCCACCAGCAGAGATTTCGGGGTGGACACCTTC. V is TRBV15 and J is TRBJ1-2; no definite D call. The CDR3 sequence is 12 residues long. The V gene's germline CDR1 is LNHNV and CDR2 YYDKDF (reference sequence). The germline V and J ends were trimmed by 0 bases and 12 bases, with 11 bases remaining between them. The variable domain in full, with the rest retrieved from reference TRBV15 and TRBJ1-2, is DAMVIQNPRYQVTQFGKPVTLSCSQTLNHNVMYWYQQKSSQAPKLLFHYYDKDFNNEADTPDNFQSRRPNTSFCFLDIRSPGLGDTAMYLCATSRDFGVDTFGSGTRLTVV.